The 7 T cell receptor beta chains presented below share a single source sample, sequenced in a study of molecular identifiers for immune sequencing clone quantification. MiXCR, run by TCRdb on the PCR reads, gives a single entry per CDR3 protein. The sample lists more than 550,000 distinct CDR3 sequences; over 25% were seen once. Sequencing was done on a sample of naive CD8+ T cells from blood, with Jurkat cell RNA spiked in. Subset here: FACS-sorted CD8+CD4-CCR7+CD45RA+ naive T cells. These receptor sequences come from a human donor in good health. Some libraries in this study had Jurkat cell RNA spiked in.

V usage is TRBV6-6 and J usage is TRBJ2-1; TRBD2 agrees at 9 bases. Germline CDR1 and CDR2: MNHNY and SVGAGI (reference sequence). This CDR3 is 16 amino acids long. V dropped 5 bases and J dropped 7; count of bases not matched to a gene: 12. CDR3 coding DNA: TGTGCCAGCAGTAGACGTCGGACTAGCGAGAGGAATGAGCAGTTCTTC. Translating gives CASSRRRTSERNEQFF.

This clonotype was seen many times. The genes are TRBV6-2 or TRBV6-3 and TRBJ1-5; 9 positions match TRBD1. Germline assignment: CDR1 MNHEY and CDR2 SVGEGT. V was clipped by 5 bases and J by 5 bases; unmatched bases: 7. The CDR3 is 15 amino acids. CDR3 nucleotides: TGTGCCAGCAGTCTTAATCGACAGGGGGATCAGCCCCAGCATTTT. Amino acid sequence: CASSLNRQGDQPQHF.

Points on this clonotype: An end of the junction does not agree with germline; a read error may underlie this. The chain carries TRBV29-1 and TRBJ2-1; 10 bases line up with TRBD2. The CDR3 totals 16 residues. Germline CDR1 and CDR2: SQVTM and ANQGSEA. The CDR3 reads CRVSTSGKSSYNEQFF. CDR3 nucleotides: TGCCGCGTTTCAACTAGCGGGAAAAGCTCCTACAATGAGCAGTTCTTC.

This clonotype was counted ten times or more. This rearrangement joins TRBV15 to TRBJ2-1; D is undetermined. With 2 bases removed from V and 5 bases from J, the gap between germline ends came to 19 bases. Germline CDR1 and CDR2: LNHNV and YYDKDF (reference sequence). The CDR3 is made up of 17 amino acids. The CDR3 reads CATSRPPPAHSHNEQFF. The CDR3 DNA reads as TGTGCCACCAGCAGACCTCCCCCCGCCCACAGTCACAATGAGCAGTTCTTC. The complete variable domain, with remaining parts taken from reference TRBV15 and TRBJ2-1, reads DAMVIQNPRYQVTQFGKPVTLSCSQTLNHNVMYWYQQKSSQAPKLLFHYYDKDFNNEADTPDNFQSRRPNTSFCFLDIRSPGLGDTAMYLCATSRPPPAHSHNEQFFGPGTRLTVL.

Details on this clonotype: With a much larger clone just one base away, this may be a read error. This chain connects TRBV7-9 to TRBJ1-4; D gene ambiguous. This CDR3 region has 14 residues. CDR1 and CDR2 from the germline V gene are SEHNR and FQNEAQ (reference sequence). CDR3 coding DNA: TGTGCCAGCAGCCCTCCCGCAACTAGTGAAAAACTGTTTTTT. Translation gives CASSPPATSEKLFF.

This clonotype was recorded many times. This sequence joins TRBV5-8 and TRBJ2-1; tentatively, D is TRBD1 or TRBD2 (5 bases each). CDR1 SGHTS and CDR2 YDEGEE come from the germline V gene. Trimming left V 3 bases short and J 14 bases short, with 18 bases between. The CDR3 loop spans 13 amino acids. In DNA form, the CDR3 reads TGTGCCAGCAGCTCGGGACGGGGCTATGATGAGTTCTTC. Translation gives CASSSGRGYDEFF.

The CDR3 here is CASSPIAGPYEQYF. CDR3 in DNA: TGTGCCAGCAGTCCGATAGCGGGGCCCTACGAGCAGTACTTC. This chain joins TRBV28 and TRBJ2-7; 8 bases are a match to TRBD2. V was pared by 5 bases and J by 2 bases, with 5 bases of the junction left unmatched. The CDR3 covers 14 residues. Germline lookup yields CDR1 MDHEN and CDR2 SYDVKM.